Described below is a single TCR beta chain sequence and its context. The antigen is not known. The method was immunoSEQ multiplex PCR; TCRdb's version includes in-frame clones alone and lacks a portion of them. Of tens of thousands of clones in the sample, about 90% were seen once. This specimen belongs to a study of siplizumab effects on memory and regulatory T cells. The length of the CDR3 is 13 residues. V shed 3 bases and J 8 bases; nucleotides not matched to a gene: 7. The germline gives CDR1 SGHRS, CDR2 YFSETQ. Study results and limitations: Naive T cells were seemingly more diverse than memory cells, and major contributions to the alloresponse seemed to be made by them.

The source is a human donor in good health. The chain is built from TRBV5-1 and TRBJ1-1, with 7 nucleotides matching TRBD1. Sequenced sample: CD8+ T cells sorted from blood. The chain's CDR3 is CASSYGTAEEAFF. CDR3 sequence (DNA): TGCGCCAGCAGCTACGGGACAGCGGAGGAAGCTTTCTTT.